Following are 2 T cell receptor beta chains from one sample sequenced in a study of beta chain features in type 1 diabetes. Study-wide results and limits: Shortening that was moderate but significant affected the TCRB CDR3s of Type 1 diabetes patients in all four CD4+ subsets.

These receptors have no identified antigens. The entirety of the isolated RNA underwent reverse transcription, so expressed TCRB transcripts were sequenced. Clones were read by immunoSEQ multiplex PCR, and TCRdb kept only the in-frame ones, dropping some. Of over 150,000 clones in the sample, almost 8% are singletons; the top ten hold under 0.55%. Sample: central memory CD4+ T cells from blood. These receptor sequences come from a man between 18 and 29 years old with type 1 diabetes.

The V gene is TRBV5-1, the J gene TRBJ2-1; the match to TRBD2 covers 11 bases. Trimming removed 2 bases from V and 0 bases from J; junction bases left unmatched: 1. The CDR3 extends over 16 amino acids. The germline V gene encodes CDR1 SGHRS and CDR2 YFSETQ. The CDR3 DNA follows: TGCGCCAGCAGCTTAACTAGCGGGAGCTCCTACAATGAGCAGTTCTTC. Its protein product is CASSLTSGSSYNEQFF.

This chain joins TRBV5-1 and TRBJ2-3; TRBD2 matches 7 bases. This CDR3 has 16 residues. The V and J ends lost 0 bases and 4 bases, in that order; junction bases with no gene match: 8. CDR1 SGHRS and CDR2 YFSETQ come from the germline V gene. CDR3 residues: CASSLAGGSLADTQYF. The CDR3 region has the DNA TGCGCCAGCAGCTTGGCCGGCGGGAGTTTGGCAGATACGCAGTATTTT.